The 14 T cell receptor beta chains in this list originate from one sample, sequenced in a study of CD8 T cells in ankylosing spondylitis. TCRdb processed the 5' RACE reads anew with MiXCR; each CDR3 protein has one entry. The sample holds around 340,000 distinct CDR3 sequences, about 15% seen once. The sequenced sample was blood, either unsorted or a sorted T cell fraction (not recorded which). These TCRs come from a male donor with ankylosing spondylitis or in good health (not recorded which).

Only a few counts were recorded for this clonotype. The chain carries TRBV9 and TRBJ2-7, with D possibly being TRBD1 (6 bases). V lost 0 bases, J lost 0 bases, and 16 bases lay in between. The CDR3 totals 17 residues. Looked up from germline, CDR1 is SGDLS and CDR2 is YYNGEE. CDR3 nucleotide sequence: TGTGCCAGCAGCGTAGACACAGGGATGGAGAGCTCCTACGAGCAGTACTTC. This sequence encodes CASSVDTGMESSYEQYF.

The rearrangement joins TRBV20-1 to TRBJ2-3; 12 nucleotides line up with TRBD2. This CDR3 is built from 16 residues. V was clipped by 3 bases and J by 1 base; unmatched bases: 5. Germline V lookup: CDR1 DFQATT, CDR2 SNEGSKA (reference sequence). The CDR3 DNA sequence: TGCAGTGCTAGTGATAGGACTAGCGGGGGCACAGATACGCAGTATTTT. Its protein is CSASDRTSGGTDTQYF.

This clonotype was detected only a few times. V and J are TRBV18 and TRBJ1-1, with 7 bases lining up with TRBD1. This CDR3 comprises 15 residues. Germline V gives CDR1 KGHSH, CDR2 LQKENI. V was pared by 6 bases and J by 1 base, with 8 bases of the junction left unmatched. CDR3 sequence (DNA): TGTGCCAGCTCGGTTTCGACAGGGCCGAACACTGAAGCTTTCTTT. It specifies CASSVSTGPNTEAFF.

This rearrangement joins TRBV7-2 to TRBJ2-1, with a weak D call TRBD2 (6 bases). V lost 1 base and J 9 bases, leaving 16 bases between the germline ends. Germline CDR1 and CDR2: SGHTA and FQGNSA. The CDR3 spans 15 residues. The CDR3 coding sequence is TGTGCCAGCAGCTTAGTCTCCCCATCCGGGGGTGAGCAGTTCTTC. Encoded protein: CASSLVSPSGGEQFF.

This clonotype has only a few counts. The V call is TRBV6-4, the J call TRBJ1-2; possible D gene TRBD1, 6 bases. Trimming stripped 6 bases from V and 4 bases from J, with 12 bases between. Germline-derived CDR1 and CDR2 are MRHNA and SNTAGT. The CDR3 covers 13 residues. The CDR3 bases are TGTGCCAGCAGCGCACAGGGTCTCTATGGCTACACCTTC. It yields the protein CASSAQGLYGYTF.

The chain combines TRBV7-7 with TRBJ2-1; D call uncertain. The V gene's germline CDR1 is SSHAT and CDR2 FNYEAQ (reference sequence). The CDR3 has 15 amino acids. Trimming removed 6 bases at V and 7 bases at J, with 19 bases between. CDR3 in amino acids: CASRLPPEVPNEQFF. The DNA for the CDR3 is TGTGCCAGCAGACTCCCCCCAGAGGTTCCAAATGAGCAGTTCTTC.

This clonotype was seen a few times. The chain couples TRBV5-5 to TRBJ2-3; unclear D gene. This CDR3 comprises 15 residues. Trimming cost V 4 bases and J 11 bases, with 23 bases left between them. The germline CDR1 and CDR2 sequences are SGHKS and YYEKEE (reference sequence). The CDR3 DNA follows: TGTGCCAGCAGCCCAGACACCCATCCGTTGGTGAGGCAGTATTTT. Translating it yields CASSPDTHPLVRQYF.

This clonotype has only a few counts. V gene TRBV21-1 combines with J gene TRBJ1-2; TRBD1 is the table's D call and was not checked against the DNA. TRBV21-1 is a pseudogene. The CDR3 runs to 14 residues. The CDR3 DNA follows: TGTGCCAACAGGACAGGGTTCACGGGCGACGGCTACACCTTC. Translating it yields CANRTGFTGDGYTF.

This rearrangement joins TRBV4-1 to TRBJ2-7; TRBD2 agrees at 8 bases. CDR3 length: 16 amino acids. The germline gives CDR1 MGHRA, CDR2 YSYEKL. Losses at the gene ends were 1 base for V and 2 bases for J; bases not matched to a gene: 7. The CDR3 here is CASSQALSTSAYEQYF. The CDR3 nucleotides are TGCGCCAGCAGCCAAGCTCTGTCGACTAGCGCCTACGAGCAGTACTTC.

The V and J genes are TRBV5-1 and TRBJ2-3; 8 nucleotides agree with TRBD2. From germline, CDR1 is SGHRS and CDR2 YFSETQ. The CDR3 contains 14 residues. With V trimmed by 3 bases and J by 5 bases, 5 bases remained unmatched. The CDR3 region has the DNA TGCGCCAGCAGCTCAGGGACTAGAGGAGATACGCAGTATTTT. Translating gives CASSSGTRGDTQYF.

In nucleotides, the CDR3 is TGCAGCGCCACAGGTGGGGGCAGGGATAACTATGGCTACACCTTC. Protein product: CSATGGGRDNYGYTF. The chain has TRBV29-1 and TRBJ1-2, with D perhaps TRBD1 (6 bases). V lost 7 bases and J 1 base, leaving 19 bases between the germline ends. The CDR3 covers 15 residues. The V gene's germline CDR1 is SQVTM and CDR2 ANQGSEA.

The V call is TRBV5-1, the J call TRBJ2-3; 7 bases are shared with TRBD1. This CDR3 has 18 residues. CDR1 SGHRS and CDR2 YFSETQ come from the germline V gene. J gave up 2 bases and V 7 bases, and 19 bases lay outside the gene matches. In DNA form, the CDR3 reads TGCGCCAGCGTATCGACAGGGAGAGGGTCCTCCGTCACAGATACGCAGTATTTT. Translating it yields CASVSTGRGSSVTDTQYF. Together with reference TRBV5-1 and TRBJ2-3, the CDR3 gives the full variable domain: KAGVTQTPRYLIKTRGQQVTLSCSPISGHRSVSWYQQTPGQGLQFLFEYFSETQRNKGNFPGRFSGRQFSNSRSEMNVSTLELGDSALYLCASVSTGRGSSVTDTQYFGPGTRLTVL.

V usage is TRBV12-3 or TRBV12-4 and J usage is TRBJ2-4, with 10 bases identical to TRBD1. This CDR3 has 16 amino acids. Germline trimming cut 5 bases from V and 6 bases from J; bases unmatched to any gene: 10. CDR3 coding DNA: TGTGCCAGCAGTCGCCGACGGGACAGGGGAATAAACATTCAGTACTTC. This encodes CASSRRRDRGINIQYF.

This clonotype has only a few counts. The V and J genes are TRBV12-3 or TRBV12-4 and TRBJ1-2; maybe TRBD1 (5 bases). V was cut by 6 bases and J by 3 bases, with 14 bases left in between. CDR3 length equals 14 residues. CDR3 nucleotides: TGTGCCAGCAGCACAGCGAGGGGACACTATGGCTACACCTTC. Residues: CASSTARGHYGYTF.